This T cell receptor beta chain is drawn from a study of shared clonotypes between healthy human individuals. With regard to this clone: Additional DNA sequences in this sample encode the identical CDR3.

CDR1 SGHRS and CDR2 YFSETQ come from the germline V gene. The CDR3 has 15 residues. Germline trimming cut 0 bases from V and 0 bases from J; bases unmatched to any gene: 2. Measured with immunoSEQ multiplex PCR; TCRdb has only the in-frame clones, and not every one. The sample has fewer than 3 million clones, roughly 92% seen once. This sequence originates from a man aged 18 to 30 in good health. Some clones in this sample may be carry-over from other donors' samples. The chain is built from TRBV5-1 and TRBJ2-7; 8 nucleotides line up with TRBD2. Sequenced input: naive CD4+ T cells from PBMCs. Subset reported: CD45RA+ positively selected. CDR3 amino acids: CASSLGLASSYEQYF. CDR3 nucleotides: TGCGCCAGCAGCTTGGGACTAGCGAGCTCCTACGAGCAGTACTTC.